Each of the 14 T cell receptor beta chains below was sequenced from the same sample in a study of cytomegalovirus exposure and HLA in healthy donors. 13 Jbeta primers and 60 Vbeta primers were used for the PCR. The assay was immunoSEQ multiplex PCR, and TCRdb's table has in-frame clones only and misses some. The sample shows roughly 150,000 clones, roughly 85% of them seen only once. The sample consisted of PBMCs. Receptors originate from a boy between 2 and 10 years old in good health and CMV-seronegative.

In its sample, this clone was seen a few times. This chain joins TRBV10-2 and TRBJ2-6, with a weak D call TRBD2 (5 bases). This CDR3 region has 17 residues. In germline, CDR1 is WSHSY, CDR2 SAAADI. The ends were cut back, 0 bases at V and 4 bases at J, with 13 bases in the middle. The chain's CDR3 is CASSESGSVLGANVLTF. The CDR3 DNA reads TGCGCCAGCAGTGAGTCGGGGAGTGTATTGGGGGCCAACGTCCTGACTTTC.

The V and J genes are TRBV2 and TRBJ1-1; 8 positions match TRBD1. CDR1 is SNHLY and CDR2 is FYNNEI in the germline V gene. The CDR3 extends over 14 amino acids. V was pared by 8 bases and J by 2 bases, with 7 bases of the junction left unmatched. The CDR3 reads CASETGGFNTEAFF. The DNA for the CDR3 is TGTGCCAGCGAAACAGGGGGGTTCAACACTGAAGCTTTCTTT.

This rearrangement joins TRBV29-1 to TRBJ1-1; possibly TRBD1 for D (5 bases). Per the germline V gene, CDR1 is SQVTM and CDR2 is ANQGSEA. The CDR3 runs to 12 residues. Trimming took 5 bases from V and 7 from J, leaving 14 bases between them. In DNA, the CDR3 is TGCAGCGTTTCGGGGGAGATTATTGAAGCTTTCTTT. Protein product: CSVSGEIIEAFF.

This sequence joins TRBV30 and TRBJ1-1; D uncertain. This CDR3 region has 11 residues. The V gene lost 5 bases and the J gene lost 4 bases, with 8 bases spanning the gap. Germline V lookup: CDR1 GTSNPN, CDR2 SVGIG (reference sequence). The CDR3 coding sequence is TGTGCCTGGGCTAGAGGCACTGAAGCTTTCTTT. Its protein product is CAWARGTEAFF. Full variable domain (missing parts from reference TRBV30 and TRBJ1-1): SQTIHQWPATLVQPVGSPLSLECTVEGTSNPNLYWYRQAAGRGLQLLFYSVGIGQISSEVPQNLSASRPQDRQFILSSKKLLLSDSGFYLCAWARGTEAFFGQGTRLTVV.

The V gene is TRBV18, the J gene TRBJ2-7; 10 bases are shared with TRBD2. The V segment lost 5 bases and the J segment 5 bases; nucleotides outside the gene matches: 6. The CDR3 sequence is 14 residues long. Looked up from germline, CDR1 is KGHSH and CDR2 is LQKENI. CDR3 DNA: TGTGCCAGCTCAGTAGCGGGAGGAGGCGACGAGCAGTACTTC. This gives the protein CASSVAGGGDEQYF. The whole variable domain, filled in from reference TRBV18 and TRBJ2-7, reads NAGVMQNPRHLVRRRGQEARLRCSPMKGHSHVYWYRQLPEEGLKFMVYLQKENIIDESGMPKERFSAEFPKEGPSILRIQQVVRGDSAAYFCASSVAGGGDEQYFGPGTRLTVT.

V gene TRBV2 combines with J gene TRBJ2-4; TRBD1 might be the D (6 bases). Germline V lookup: CDR1 SNHLY, CDR2 FYNNEI. CDR3 length: 16 amino acids. V was cut by 7 bases and J by 6 bases, with 22 bases left in between. CDR3 residues: CASTPDRGRGRNIQYF. DNA for the CDR3: TGTGCCAGCACTCCCGACCGTGGTAGGGGGAGAAACATTCAGTACTTC.

The rearrangement uses TRBV28 and TRBJ2-7; the match to TRBD2 covers 8 bases. Germline V CDR1 and CDR2: MDHEN, SYDVKM. The CDR3 has 15 amino acids. CDR3 bases: TGTGCTACCAGCAATGAGGGACTAGGGGGTTCCGAGCAGTACTTC. It specifies CATSNEGLGGSEQYF. Variable domain in full (rest from reference TRBV28 and TRBJ2-7): DVKVTQSSRYLVKRTGEKVFLECVQDMDHENMFWYRQDPGLGLRLIYFSYDVKMKEKGDIPEGYSVSREKKERFSLILESASTNQTSMYLCATSNEGLGGSEQYFGPGTRLTVT.

V gene TRBV6-6 combines with J gene TRBJ1-2, with D hard to call. V was shortened by 0 bases and J by 4 bases, with 6 bases between the two germline ends. This CDR3 has 13 residues. Germline loops: CDR1 MNHNY, CDR2 SVGAGI (reference sequence). CDR3 protein: CASSYSRGYGYTF. CDR3 nucleotide sequence: TGTGCCAGCAGTTACTCGCGAGGCTATGGCTACACCTTC.

V usage is TRBV4-2 and J usage is TRBJ1-4; possibly TRBD1 for D (5 bases). Between the trimmed V and J ends, which lost 4 bases and 8 bases, there was a span of 20 bases. Looked up from germline, CDR1 is LGHNA and CDR2 is YNFKEQ. CDR3 length: 16 residues. CDR3 residues: CASSRPEAGLREKLFF. The CDR3 coding sequence is TGTGCCAGCAGCCGCCCCGAGGCGGGACTTAGAGAAAAACTGTTTTTT.

Details on this clone: Other DNA sequences in this specimen translate into the identical CDR3. This rearrangement joins TRBV19 to TRBJ1-1; TRBD1 is a possible D gene (6 bases). The germline V and J ends were trimmed by 3 bases and 2 bases, with 7 bases remaining between them. The CDR3 spans 13 residues. Germline CDR1 LNHDA, CDR2 SQIVND (reference sequence). The CDR3: CASSMTGNTEAFF. For the CDR3, the DNA is TGTGCCAGTAGTATGACAGGAAACACTGAAGCTTTCTTT.

The CDR3 bases are TGTGCCAGTAGTCCCCGGGACACCTACGAGCAGTACTTC. It yields the protein CASSPRDTYEQYF. The rearrangement uses TRBV19 and TRBJ2-7, with TRBD1 as a possible D gene (6 bases). CDR3 size: 13 residues. The ends were cut back, 5 bases at V and 2 bases at J, with 10 bases in the middle. Germline loops: CDR1 LNHDA, CDR2 SQIVND (reference sequence).

The V call is TRBV19, the J call TRBJ2-1; TRBD1 agrees at 8 bases. CDR1 and CDR2 (germline): LNHDA, SQIVND (reference sequence). The CDR3 spans 16 residues. V was clipped by 1 base and J by 6 bases; unmatched bases: 8. CDR3 in amino acids: CASSIGNRGILNEQFF. The CDR3 DNA reads TGTGCCAGTAGTATAGGAAACAGGGGGATACTCAATGAGCAGTTCTTC. The entire variable domain, with the rest obtained from reference TRBV19 and TRBJ2-1, is as follows: DGGITQSPKYLFRKEGQNVTLSCEQNLNHDAMYWYRQDPGQGLRLIYYSQIVNDFQKGDIAEGYSVSREKKESFPLTVTSAQKNPTAFYLCASSIGNRGILNEQFFGPGTRLTVL.

The chain combines TRBV7-8 with TRBJ2-3; 11 nucleotides line up with TRBD2. V trimming: 1 base; J trimming: 6 bases; junction bases outside the gene matches: 6. Germline V gene sequence: CDR1 SGHVS, CDR2 FQNEAQ. This CDR3 is built from 16 residues. This CDR3 reads CASSLELAGGGDTQYF. The CDR3 DNA is TGTGCCAGCAGCTTAGAGCTAGCGGGAGGTGGGGATACGCAGTATTTT.

About this clone itself: This same CDR3 is encoded by further DNA sequences in the sample. This sequence joins TRBV5-6 and TRBJ2-1; D remains ambiguous. Trimming removed 0 bases at V and 7 bases at J, with 8 bases between. The CDR3 runs to 13 residues. CDR1 is SGHDT, CDR2 YYEEEE, per germline. CDR3 loop: CASSLGAGNEQFF. DNA for the CDR3: TGTGCCAGCAGCTTGGGGGCTGGAAATGAGCAGTTCTTC.